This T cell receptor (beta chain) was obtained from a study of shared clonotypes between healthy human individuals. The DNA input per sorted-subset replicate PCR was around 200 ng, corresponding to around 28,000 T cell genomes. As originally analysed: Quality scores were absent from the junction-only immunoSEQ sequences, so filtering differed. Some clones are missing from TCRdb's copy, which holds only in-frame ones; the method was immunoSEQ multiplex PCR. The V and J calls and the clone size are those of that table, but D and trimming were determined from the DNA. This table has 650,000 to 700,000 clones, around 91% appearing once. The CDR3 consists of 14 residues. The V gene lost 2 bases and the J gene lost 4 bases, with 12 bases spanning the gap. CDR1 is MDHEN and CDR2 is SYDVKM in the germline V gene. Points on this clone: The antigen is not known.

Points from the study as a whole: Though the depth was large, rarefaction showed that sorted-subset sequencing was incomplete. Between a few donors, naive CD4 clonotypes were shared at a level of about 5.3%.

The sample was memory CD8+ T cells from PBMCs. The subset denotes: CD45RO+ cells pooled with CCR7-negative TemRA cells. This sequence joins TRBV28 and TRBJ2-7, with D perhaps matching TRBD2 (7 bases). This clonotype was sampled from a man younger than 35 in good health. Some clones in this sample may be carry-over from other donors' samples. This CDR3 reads CASSLRGAFYEQYF. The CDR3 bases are TGTGCCAGCAGTTTACGGGGGGCCTTTTACGAGCAGTACTTC.